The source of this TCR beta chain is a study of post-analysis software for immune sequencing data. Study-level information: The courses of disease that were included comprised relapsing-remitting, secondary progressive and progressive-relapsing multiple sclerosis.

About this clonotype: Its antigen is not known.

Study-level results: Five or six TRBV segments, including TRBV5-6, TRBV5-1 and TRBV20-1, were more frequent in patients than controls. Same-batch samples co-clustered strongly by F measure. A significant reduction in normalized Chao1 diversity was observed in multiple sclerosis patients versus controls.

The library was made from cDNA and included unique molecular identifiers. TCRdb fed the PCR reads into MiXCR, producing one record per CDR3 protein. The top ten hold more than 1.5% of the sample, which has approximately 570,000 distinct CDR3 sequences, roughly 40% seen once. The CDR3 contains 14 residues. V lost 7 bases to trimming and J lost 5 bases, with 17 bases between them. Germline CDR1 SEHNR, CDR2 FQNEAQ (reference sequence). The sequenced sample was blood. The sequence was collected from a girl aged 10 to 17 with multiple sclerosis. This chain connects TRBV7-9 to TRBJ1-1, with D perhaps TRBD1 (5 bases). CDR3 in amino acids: CASNQGSGATEAFF. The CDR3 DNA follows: TGTGCCAGCAACCAAGGGAGTGGGGCGACTGAAGCTTTCTTT.